This entry describes one T cell receptor (beta chain). No antigen is known for it. Both TCR beta VDJ combination and CDR3 sequence profiling were carried out. Genomic DNA was the template for this profiling. TCRdb redid the calling of the reads with MiXCR, one entry per CDR3 protein. The sample holds about 240,000 distinct CDR3 sequences, approximately 45% seen once. Looked up from germline, CDR1 is LNHNV and CDR2 is YYDKDF (reference sequence). The CDR3 extends over 14 amino acids. The V end lost 5 bases, the J end lost 1 base, and 11 bases lay between the germline ends. This specimen belongs to a study of CD8+CD57+ T cells in acquired aplastic anemia. Overall study: Yields of DNA that came from sorted CD4+ and CD8+ cells averaged about 2.9 ug.

Whole-study results and caveats: Levels of CD8+ Simpson's diversity were not significantly distinct in patients versus controls.

CD8+CD57+ cell expansion, shown by flow cytometry, had occurred in the patients selected for sequencing. The rearrangement links TRBV15 to TRBJ1-1; D is unresolved. This TCR derives from a human donor with aplastic anemia. The specimen sequenced was sorted CD4+, CD8+, or CD8+CD57+ T cells (not recorded which) from PBMCs. In nucleotides, the CDR3 is TGTGCCACCAGCGAAAGACAATCGAACACTGAAGCTTTCTTT. Translated, it gives CATSERQSNTEAFF.